The 28 T cell receptor beta chains below all came from one sample that was sequenced in a study of blood T cell repertoires in COVID-19. Clones were sequenced by immunoSEQ multiplex PCR, and TCRdb holds only the in-frame ones, with some missing. This sample has approximately 120,000 clones, with 86% found just once. Sequencing was done on a sample of peripheral blood. These receptors were taken from a human donor in a cohort sampled during active COVID-19.

This sequence joins TRBV30 and TRBJ2-7; TRBD2 agrees at 7 bases. V was pared by 3 bases and J by 1 base, with 6 bases of the junction left unmatched. Germline V gives CDR1 GTSNPN, CDR2 SVGIG (reference sequence). This CDR3 comprises 14 residues. CDR3 DNA: TGTGCCTGGAGGCTCGGGCGGGGGTCCTACGAGCAGTACTTC. Its protein is CAWRLGRGSYEQYF.

The chain uses TRBV28 and TRBJ1-2; possibly TRBD1 for D (5 bases). The CDR3 is 17 amino acids. Trimming left V 8 bases short and J 0 bases short, with 22 bases between. Germline assignment: CDR1 MDHEN and CDR2 SYDVKM. The CDR3 DNA is TGTGCCAGCTCCTCATCATCAGGGAACCGGCCTAACTATGGCTACACCTTC. It translates to CASSSSSGNRPNYGYTF.

This clone was seen more than once but under ten times. For the CDR3, the DNA is TGTGCCAGCAGTCAACGACAGGGGTACAATCAGCCCCAGCATTTT. This encodes CASSQRQGYNQPQHF. The chain uses TRBV6-5 and TRBJ1-5; 8 bases are a match to TRBD1. Losses at the gene ends were 5 bases for V and 3 bases for J; bases not matched to a gene: 6. Germline CDR1 is MNHEY and CDR2 is SVGAGI. This CDR3 has 15 amino acids.

This chain uses TRBV7-8 with TRBJ1-5; perhaps TRBD1 as D (6 bases). The CDR3 sequence is 18 residues long. Germline V CDR1 and CDR2: SGHVS, FQNEAQ. Trimming left V 1 base short and J 0 bases short, with 16 bases between. As DNA, the CDR3 is TGTGCCAGCAGCTTAGGGGGGGGCAGAGGGGATAGCAATCAGCCCCAGCATTTT. Amino acid sequence: CASSLGGGRGDSNQPQHF.

CDR3 protein: CASSPQGPGEQYF. In DNA, the CDR3 is TGTGCCAGCTCCCCACAGGGCCCAGGCGAGCAGTACTTC. The V call is TRBV6-5, the J call TRBJ2-7; TRBD1 is a possible D gene (6 bases). The V end was cut by 8 bases, the J end by 6 bases, with 17 bases between. Germline V gene lookup returns CDR1 MNHEY and CDR2 SVGAGI. CDR3 length: 13 residues.

The V and J genes are TRBV24-1 and TRBJ2-3; D possibly corresponds to TRBD2 (6 bases). The CDR3 is 17 amino acids. CDR1 is KGHDR, CDR2 SFDVKD, per germline. V dropped 0 bases and J dropped 3 bases, with 15 bases sitting between them. The CDR3 DNA is TGTGCCACCAGTGATTTGGGGGTCCGGGGGAGGACAGATACGCAGTATTTT. This codes for CATSDLGVRGRTDTQYF.

V is TRBV3-1 (or the pseudogene TRBV3-2) and J is TRBJ1-1, with 9 positions matching TRBD1. V dropped 0 bases and J dropped 1; count of bases not matched to a gene: 3. CDR3 length: 16 amino acids. The germline CDR1 and CDR2 sequences are LGHDT and YNNKEL (reference sequence). Here the CDR3 reads CASSQEHRGPNTEAFF. The CDR3 DNA is TGTGCCAGCAGCCAAGAACACAGGGGGCCGAACACTGAAGCTTTCTTT.

This chain joins TRBV19 and TRBJ1-5, with TRBD1 identical over 8 bases. Trimming cost V 6 bases and J 1 base; bases outside gene matches: 5. CDR3 length: 15 residues. Looked up from germline, CDR1 is LNHDA and CDR2 is SQIVND (reference sequence). CDR3 bases: TGTGCCAGTAGGAAAACAGGGGGGAGCAATCAGCCCCAGCATTTT. It codes for CASRKTGGSNQPQHF.

The chain combines TRBV14 with TRBJ2-1; D may be TRBD2 (6 bases). The ends were cut back, 6 bases at V and 3 bases at J, with 9 bases in the middle. The V gene's germline CDR1 is SGHDN and CDR2 FVKESK. The CDR3 extends over 13 amino acids. DNA for the CDR3: TGTGCCAGCAGTCGGACTAACTACAATGAGCAGTTCTTC. It is translated as CASSRTNYNEQFF. The full variable domain, in which reference TRBV14 and TRBJ2-1 provide the parts outside the CDR3, is EAGVTQFPSHSVIEKGQTVTLRCDPISGHDNLYWYRRVMGKEIKFLLHFVKESKQDESGMPNNRFLAERTGGTYSTLKVQPAELEDSGVYFCASSRTNYNEQFFGPGTRLTVL.

The CDR3 DNA sequence: TGTGCCAGCAGCCAAGAGGGGACTAGCGGGCCGCGCTACGAGCAGTACTTC. This gives the protein CASSQEGTSGPRYEQYF. The J gene is TRBJ2-7, the V gene TRBV3-1 (or the pseudogene TRBV3-2); 12 positions agree with TRBD2. The V and J ends lost 0 bases and 3 bases, in that order; junction bases with no gene match: 6. Germline assignment: CDR1 LGHDT and CDR2 YNNKEL (reference sequence). This CDR3 comprises 17 residues.

The chain has TRBV18 and TRBJ1-2; D remains ambiguous. CDR3 length equals 16 residues. In germline, CDR1 is KGHSH, CDR2 LQKENI. V lost 1 base, J lost 3 bases, and 15 bases lay in between. The DNA for the CDR3 is TGTGCCAGCTCACCACGTTCGGGTAGTGGTGACTATGGCTACACCTTC. It specifies CASSPRSGSGDYGYTF.

This rearrangement joins TRBV6-2 or TRBV6-3 to TRBJ2-1; TRBD2 matches 13 bases. Germline CDR1 and CDR2: MNHEY and SVGEGT. The V gene end was trimmed by 4 bases and the J gene end by 8 bases; junction bases not matched to a gene: 17. The CDR3 sequence is 19 residues long. The chain's CDR3 is CASSFSYHTSGRAMDEQFF. Here the CDR3 DNA reads TGTGCCAGCAGTTTTTCCTACCATACTAGCGGGAGGGCCATGGATGAGCAGTTCTTC.

This chain links TRBV18 with TRBJ2-5; 8 bases fit TRBD1. V shed 2 bases and J 1 base; nucleotides not matched to a gene: 3. CDR3 length: 15 amino acids. Germline lookup yields CDR1 KGHSH and CDR2 LQKENI. The CDR3 region has the DNA TGTGCCAGCTCACCAGGACAGGGAACCCAAGAGACCCAGTACTTC. It yields the protein CASSPGQGTQETQYF.

The rearrangement links TRBV5-1 to TRBJ2-7; D might be TRBD2 (5 bases). Deletions cut 1 base from V and 2 bases from J, with 10 bases between. The CDR3 is 14 residues long. Germline V lookup: CDR1 SGHRS, CDR2 YFSETQ. The CDR3 is CASSLRGIPYEQYF. The DNA of the CDR3 is TGCGCCAGCAGCTTGCGAGGGATCCCCTACGAGCAGTACTTC.

The chain employs TRBV6-6 and TRBJ2-4; no definite D call. The CDR3 runs to 15 residues. The V gene's germline CDR1 is MNHNY and CDR2 SVGAGI (reference sequence). Trimming left V 6 bases short and J 0 bases short, with 12 bases between. CDR3 nucleotide sequence: TGTGCCAGCAGCGATGCACGGAGAGCCAAAAACATTCAGTACTTC. It yields the protein CASSDARRAKNIQYF.

This sequence joins TRBV6-6 and TRBJ2-3; weak D call: TRBD1 (7 bases). Germline-derived CDR1 and CDR2 are MNHNY and SVGAGI (reference sequence). This CDR3 is 15 amino acids long. The V gene lost 8 bases and the J gene lost 6 bases, with 21 bases spanning the gap. The DNA for the CDR3 is TGTGCCAGCCGACTCGAAGGGGGCGCGGGGGATACGCAGTATTTT. It is translated as CASRLEGGAGDTQYF.

The chain employs TRBV6-2 or TRBV6-3 and TRBJ2-1; maybe TRBD1 (6 bases). Trimming took 3 bases from V and 3 from J, leaving 12 bases between them. This CDR3 region has 15 residues. Germline V CDR1 and CDR2: MNHEY, SVGEGT. This chain's CDR3 is CASSYGGSFYNEQFF. As DNA, the CDR3 is TGTGCCAGCAGTTATGGGGGCTCGTTCTACAATGAGCAGTTCTTC.

V gene TRBV6-5 combines with J gene TRBJ2-1, with 7 bases identical to TRBD2. With V trimmed by 2 bases and J by 6 bases, 7 bases remained unmatched. CDR1 and CDR2 from the germline V gene are MNHEY and SVGAGI. This CDR3 comprises 15 residues. The CDR3 loop reads CASSYPRGGGNEQFF. The CDR3 coding sequence is TGTGCCAGCAGTTACCCCCGCGGGGGAGGCAATGAGCAGTTCTTC.

The chain uses TRBV10-3 and TRBJ2-1; 7 positions agree with TRBD2. J gave up 12 bases and V 3 bases, and 14 bases lay outside the gene matches. In germline, CDR1 is ENHRY, CDR2 SYGVKD. The CDR3 runs to 15 residues. CDR3: CAISESLVGREGQFF. The CDR3 coding sequence is TGTGCCATCAGTGAAAGTTTGGTAGGGAGGGAGGGGCAGTTCTTC.

The sample holds a few counts of this clone. The CDR3 loop is CASRSGTSKETQYF. The CDR3 region has the DNA TGTGCCAGCAGGTCCGGGACTAGTAAAGAGACCCAGTACTTC. The V and J genes are TRBV6-5 and TRBJ2-5, with TRBD2 matching over 8 bases. Germline V gene data show CDR1 as MNHEY and CDR2 as SVGAGI. The V and J ends lost 6 bases and 3 bases, in that order; junction bases with no gene match: 6. This CDR3 is built from 14 residues.

This clone has a single count. This chain uses TRBV4-2 with TRBJ2-1; 8 nucleotides match TRBD2. The germline CDR1 and CDR2 sequences are LGHNA and YNFKEQ. This CDR3 region has 17 residues. Losses at the gene ends were 2 bases for V and 2 bases for J; bases not matched to a gene: 8. The CDR3 sequence is CASSQSTGTRAYNEQFF. The CDR3 DNA sequence: TGTGCCAGCAGCCAAAGCACCGGGACTAGAGCCTACAATGAGCAGTTCTTC.

The chain uses TRBV7-6 and TRBJ2-1, with 10 bases lining up with TRBD2. The CDR3 is 16 residues long. V was pared by 3 bases and J by 9 bases, with 11 bases of the junction left unmatched. Germline assignment: CDR1 SGHVS and CDR2 FNYEAQ. CDR3 DNA: TGTGCCAGCAGCTTGGTGGCTAGCGGGAGTTGGGGTGAGCAGTTCTTC. This translates into CASSLVASGSWGEQFF.

The chain couples TRBV7-2 to TRBJ2-5, with TRBD2 matching over 10 bases. CDR1 SGHTA and CDR2 FQGNSA come from the germline V gene. V was pared by 4 bases and J by 4 bases, with 3 bases of the junction left unmatched. The CDR3 contains 14 residues. CDR3 DNA sequence: TGTGCCAGCAGCTCTAGCGGGAGTGGAGAGACCCAGTACTTC. Translating it yields CASSSSGSGETQYF.

This clone occurred once. V and J are TRBV19 and TRBJ1-1; unclear D gene. Deletions cut 2 bases from V and 5 bases from J, with 18 bases between. Germline lookup yields CDR1 LNHDA and CDR2 SQIVND (reference sequence). This CDR3 comprises 16 residues. The chain's CDR3 is CASSISRRRLLTEAFF. CDR3 nucleotide sequence: TGTGCCAGTAGTATATCTCGGCGCAGGCTCTTAACTGAAGCTTTCTTT. The full variable domain, in which reference TRBV19 and TRBJ1-1 provide the parts outside the CDR3, is DGGITQSPKYLFRKEGQNVTLSCEQNLNHDAMYWYRQDPGQGLRLIYYSQIVNDFQKGDIAEGYSVSREKKESFPLTVTSAQKNPTAFYLCASSISRRRLLTEAFFGQGTRLTVV.

The chain joins TRBV28 to TRBJ1-4, with TRBD1 identical over 11 bases. CDR1 MDHEN and CDR2 SYDVKM come from the germline V gene. Germline trimming cut 2 bases from V and 8 bases from J; bases unmatched to any gene: 4. This CDR3 contains 15 residues. CDR3 sequence: CASSLLDRGREKLFF. DNA for the CDR3: TGTGCCAGCAGTTTACTGGACAGGGGGCGGGAAAAACTGTTTTTT.

The rearrangement links TRBV20-1 to TRBJ2-1; D gene uncertain. The CDR3 is 11 amino acids. Germline V gene sequence: CDR1 DFQATT, CDR2 SNEGSKA (reference sequence). V lost 3 bases to trimming and J lost 10 bases, with 10 bases between them. The CDR3 region is CSARVVNEQFF. The CDR3 coding sequence is TGCAGTGCTAGGGTAGTAAACGAGCAGTTCTTC.

The chain joins TRBV5-4 to TRBJ2-1; 11 bases fit TRBD2. V was pared by 4 bases and J by 5 bases, with 8 bases of the junction left unmatched. CDR1 SGHNT and CDR2 YYREEE come from the germline V gene (reference sequence). CDR3 length equals 16 residues. The CDR3, as DNA: TGTGCCAGCAGCCAAGCTAGCGGGAGGCACCACAATGAGCAGTTCTTC. It is translated as CASSQASGRHHNEQFF. Combining the CDR3 with reference TRBV5-4 and TRBJ2-1 gives the whole variable domain ETGVTQSPTHLIKTRGQQVTLRCSSQSGHNTVSWYQQALGQGPQFIFQYYREEENGRGNFPPRFSGLQFPNYSSELNVNALELDDSALYLCASSQASGRHHNEQFFGPGTRLTVL.

CDR3 amino acids: CASMRDSLNQPQHF. The CDR3 DNA sequence: TGTGCCAGTATGAGGGACTCCCTCAATCAGCCCCAGCATTTT. The chain joins TRBV19 to TRBJ1-5, with D perhaps matching TRBD1 (5 bases). Trimming left V 7 bases short and J 3 bases short, with 13 bases between. The V gene's germline CDR1 is LNHDA and CDR2 SQIVND (reference sequence). The CDR3 is made up of 14 amino acids. The whole variable domain, filled in from reference TRBV19 and TRBJ1-5, reads DGGITQSPKYLFRKEGQNVTLSCEQNLNHDAMYWYRQDPGQGLRLIYYSQIVNDFQKGDIAEGYSVSREKKESFPLTVTSAQKNPTAFYLCASMRDSLNQPQHFGDGTRLSIL.